This T cell receptor (beta chain) comes out of a study of blood T cell repertoires in COVID-19. For the study at large: COVID-19 samples from acute and convalescent phases originated in the United States, Italy and Spain.

Recovered status applied to Cohort 3 donors who had two consecutive negative PCRs. It also applied to those with clearance or with symptom resolution. Authors' processing steps: Estimated nucleated cell counts came from reference gene primer amplification. The data were produced by immunoSEQ multiplex PCR, yet TCRdb's version contains in-frame clones alone and is incomplete. The DNA gave D and trimming, while V, J and clone size come from that table. The data hold roughly 180,000 clones, with over 70% observed a single time. The V gene's germline CDR1 is SGDLS and CDR2 YYNGEE. CDR3 size: 13 residues. V lost 0 bases, J lost 3 bases, and 4 bases lay in between.

The receptor comes from a woman aged 60-75 years who had recovered from COVID-19. What was sequenced was PBMCs or T cells enriched from blood (not recorded which). The chain combines TRBV9 with TRBJ1-3, with unresolved D. CDR3 DNA sequence: TGTGCCAGCAGCGTAGCGGGTGGAAACACCATATATTTT. Protein sequence: CASSVAGGNTIYF.